This T cell receptor (beta chain) was observed in a study of Tregs in tolerant kidney transplant recipients. Repertoires were generated with immunoSEQ multiplex PCR, while TCRdb's copy carries only in-frame clones and drops some. Of tens of thousands of clones in the sample, more than 85% were seen once. V was shortened by 0 bases and J by 4 bases, with 13 bases between the two germline ends. The CDR3 consists of 16 residues. From germline, CDR1 is SNHLY and CDR2 FYNNEI. Recipients received nonmyeloablative bone marrow transplants from related graft donors, with transient mixed chimerism. The sequencing here drew on CD4+ T cells from blood (PBMCs), taken 24 months after the transplant. This chain joins TRBV2 and TRBJ2-1, with unresolved D. This TCR derives from a human patient who received a combined kidney and bone marrow transplant. T cells may partly derive from the graft donor. The CDR3 nucleotides read TGTGCCAGCAGTGAAGCTTCCGGGTTCAATTACAATGAGCAGTTCTTC. Amino acid sequence: CASSEASGFNYNEQFF.